Listed here are 2 T cell receptor beta chains from one sample, sequenced in a study of blood T cell repertoires in COVID-19. Sequencing used immunoSEQ multiplex PCR; TCRdb keeps in-frame clones, though not all of them. The table shows approximately 110,000 clones, with approximately 85% occurring only once. Material for sequencing was peripheral blood. Every receptor here comes from a woman of 80 years or more with COVID-19, enrolled during active disease.

The genes are TRBV28 and TRBJ2-4; D ambiguous. The CDR3 has 14 residues. V was clipped by 3 bases and J by 0 bases, with 6 bases between them. Germline CDR1 and CDR2: MDHEN and SYDVKM. The CDR3 protein is CASSFSVAKNIQYF. In nucleotides, the CDR3 is TGTGCCAGCAGTTTTAGTGTAGCCAAAAACATTCAGTACTTC.

The genes are TRBV5-6 and TRBJ1-1; TRBD1 matches 8 bases. Germline-derived CDR1 and CDR2 are SGHDT and YYEEEE. The trim removed 0 bases at V and 4 bases at J, leaving 11 bases unmatched. This CDR3 spans 17 amino acids. The CDR3 nucleotides are TGTGCCAGCAGCTTGGCCACGTCAGGGGGCCGCGGCACTGAAGCTTTCTTT. This sequence encodes CASSLATSGGRGTEAFF. Filled out from reference TRBV5-6 and TRBJ1-1, the complete variable domain reads DAGVTQSPTHLIKTRGQQVTLRCSPKSGHDTVSWYQQALGQGPQFIFQYYEEEERQRGNFPDRFSGHQFPNYSSELNVNALLLGDSALYLCASSLATSGGRGTEAFFGQGTRLTVV.